These 13 T cell receptor beta chains came from one sample sequenced in a study of blood T cell repertoires in COVID-19 (dated by TCRdb to 2020 to 2021). The library was prepared using the immunoSEQ multiplex PCR assay. TCRdb re-hosts the immuneACCESS table, in-frame sequences only. Its copies lack some clones; in the studies checked, an unresolved V gene accounts for under half of them, and the cause for the rest is not known. A total of around 260,000 clones appear in this sample, approximately 79% of them only once. Together, the top ten hold under 5% of the sample. The sequenced sample was PBMCs or T cells enriched from blood (not recorded which). Source of these receptors: a man in his thirties or forties with acute COVID-19.

The V gene is TRBV14, the J gene TRBJ1-6, with D hard to call. Per the germline V gene, CDR1 is SGHDN and CDR2 is FVKESK. V gave up 4 bases and J gave up 8 bases, with 15 bases separating them. The CDR3 totals 15 residues. CDR3 sequence: CASSPLAGSDSPLHF. CDR3 nucleotides: TGTGCCAGCAGCCCTTTGGCAGGATCGGATTCACCCCTCCACTTT.

This chain joins TRBV5-8 and TRBJ2-1, with TRBD2 matching over 15 bases. This CDR3 contains 15 residues. Germline assignment: CDR1 SGHTS and CDR2 YDEGEE. With 0 bases clipped from V and 10 bases from J, the junction kept 2 bases outside the gene matches. For the CDR3, the DNA is TGTGCCAGCAGCTTGGAGGGACTAGCGGGAGGCGAGCAGTTCTTC. It specifies CASSLEGLAGGEQFF.

This sequence joins TRBV28 and TRBJ2-2; D possibly corresponds to TRBD1 (5 bases). Germline V gives CDR1 MDHEN, CDR2 SYDVKM. CDR3 size: 13 residues. V gave up 9 bases and J gave up 3 bases, with 11 bases separating them. CDR3 sequence (DNA): TGTGCCAGTTTTACAGGTTACACCGGGGAGCTGTTTTTT. Translated, it gives CASFTGYTGELFF.

This chain connects TRBV6-5 to TRBJ1-2; D not certain. V was trimmed by 11 bases and J by 7 bases, leaving 14 bases between them. The CDR3 runs to 11 residues. Per germline, CDR1 MNHEY and CDR2 SVGAGI. The CDR3 region is CAASGVTGYTF. CDR3 coding DNA: TGTGCCGCTAGCGGGGTGACTGGCTACACCTTC.

The rearrangement links TRBV18 to TRBJ2-5; 13 nucleotides match TRBD2. The germline CDR1 and CDR2 sequences are KGHSH and LQKENI. V shed 2 bases, J shed 5 bases, and the junction held 8 bases outside the gene matches. The CDR3 totals 17 residues. The CDR3 loop is CASSPGRRTSGGETQYF. The CDR3 region has the DNA TGTGCCAGCTCACCAGGTCGCCGGACTAGCGGGGGTGAGACCCAGTACTTC.

This chain joins TRBV7-7 and TRBJ2-7; 10 bases map to TRBD1. Per the germline V gene, CDR1 is SSHAT and CDR2 is FNYEAQ (reference sequence). CDR3 length: 16 amino acids. Here the CDR3 reads CASSLDRGPVGYEQYV. CDR3 nucleotide sequence: TGTGCTAGCAGCTTAGACAGGGGGCCTGTAGGCTACGAGCAGTACGTC.

The genes are TRBV19 and TRBJ2-5; tentatively, D is TRBD1 (7 bases). Germline V gives CDR1 LNHDA, CDR2 SQIVND (reference sequence). This CDR3 contains 16 residues. V was shortened by 4 bases and J by 1 base, with 16 bases between the two germline ends. This chain's CDR3 is CASSTLHQGGQETQYF. The CDR3 DNA reads TGTGCCAGTAGTACTCTACACCAGGGGGGCCAAGAGACCCAGTACTTC.

The rearrangement links TRBV19 to TRBJ2-2; D is possibly TRBD2 (6 bases). Trimming took 5 bases from V and 2 from J, leaving 12 bases between them. The CDR3 contains 15 residues. Germline V gene sequence: CDR1 LNHDA, CDR2 SQIVND (reference sequence). CDR3 sequence: CASSLRLGNTGELFF. The CDR3 nucleotides read TGTGCCAGTAGTCTAAGACTAGGTAACACCGGGGAGCTGTTTTTT.

The J gene is TRBJ1-5, the V gene TRBV5-5, with TRBD1 identical over 9 bases. The V gene's germline CDR1 is SGHKS and CDR2 YYEKEE (reference sequence). The CDR3 length is 16 residues. V lost 4 bases, J lost 4 bases, and 9 bases stayed unmatched. CDR3 loop: CASSPTGQGGNQPQHF. CDR3 bases: TGTGCCAGCAGCCCGACGGGACAGGGTGGGAATCAGCCCCAGCATTTT.

The chain carries TRBV30 and TRBJ1-2; D is unclear. V dropped 4 bases and J dropped 3 bases, with 12 bases sitting between them. CDR3 length: 13 residues. Germline V lookup: CDR1 GTSNPN, CDR2 SVGIG (reference sequence). CDR3 DNA: TGTGCCTGGACCGTGGGCGTAGACTATGGCTACACCTTC. It is translated as CAWTVGVDYGYTF.

The chain combines TRBV5-1 with TRBJ1-5, with TRBD1 as a possible D gene (6 bases). V was clipped by 0 bases and J by 5 bases, with 12 bases between them. This CDR3 is built from 15 residues. Germline-derived CDR1 and CDR2 are SGHRS and YFSETQ. CDR3 nucleotides: TGCGCCAGCAGCTTGGGTACAGGGAACGATCAGCCCCAGCATTTT. Protein sequence: CASSLGTGNDQPQHF.

The rearrangement uses TRBV7-9 and TRBJ2-5, with D tentatively TRBD1 (6 bases). The V gene's germline CDR1 is SEHNR and CDR2 FQNEAQ (reference sequence). The CDR3 runs to 14 residues. V dropped 6 bases and J dropped 4 bases, with 15 bases sitting between them. This CDR3 is CASRRSGGRETQYF. CDR3 in DNA: TGTGCCAGCAGAAGAAGTGGGGGCAGAGAGACCCAGTACTTC.

The chain carries TRBV5-3 and TRBJ2-5; D unresolved. TRBV5-3 is an open reading frame whose function is uncertain. CDR3 size: 15 residues. The V gene lost 1 base and the J gene lost 5 bases, with 15 bases spanning the gap. CDR3 DNA sequence: TGTGCCAGAAGCTTGAAATGGTGCTTCGGGGAGACCCAGTACTTC. This encodes CARSLKWCFGETQYF.